The 31 T cell receptor beta chains below come from one sample, sequenced in a study of shared clonotypes between healthy human individuals. Sequenced by immunoSEQ multiplex PCR; TCRdb stores in-frame clones only, minus some. This sample has 80,000 to 100,000 clones; almost 70% occur once, and the top ten carry approximately 55%. Sequencing used memory CD8+ T cells sorted from blood. Subset meaning: CD45RO+ cells pooled with CCR7-negative TemRA cells. These receptors were collected from a man aged 25 to 45 in good health.

V usage is TRBV7-8 and J usage is TRBJ1-1, with D possibly TRBD1 on 6 matching bases. The V end was cut by 7 bases, the J end by 3 bases, with 21 bases between. The germline CDR1 and CDR2 sequences are SGHVS and FQNEAQ. The CDR3 is made up of 16 amino acids. CDR3 in DNA: TGTGCCAGCACCCTTAGTTGGGGGCGGAGGGACACTGAAGCTTTCTTT. Its translation is CASTLSWGRRDTEAFF.

The chain employs TRBV4-2 and TRBJ2-1; the D gene is possibly TRBD2 (5 bases). This CDR3 is built from 14 residues. V shed 2 bases and J shed 0 bases, with 5 bases lying between them. Germline V lookup: CDR1 LGHNA, CDR2 YNFKEQ. The CDR3, as DNA: TGTGCCAGCAGCCAAAGCGGCTCCTACAATGAGCAGTTCTTC. This encodes CASSQSGSYNEQFF.

The J gene is TRBJ2-1, the V gene TRBV5-6; TRBD2 aligns across 11 bases. Unmatched junction bases numbered 8, after V lost 3 bases and J lost 6 bases. The CDR3 runs 16 residues. Germline V gives CDR1 SGHDT, CDR2 YYEEEE. The CDR3 coding sequence is TGTGCCAGCAGCTCTCCTGGACTAGCGGGTATCAATGAGCAGTTCTTC. Translation: CASSSPGLAGINEQFF. The complete variable domain, with remaining parts taken from reference TRBV5-6 and TRBJ2-1, reads DAGVTQSPTHLIKTRGQQVTLRCSPKSGHDTVSWYQQALGQGPQFIFQYYEEEERQRGNFPDRFSGHQFPNYSSELNVNALLLGDSALYLCASSSPGLAGINEQFFGPGTRLTVL.

V usage is TRBV15 and J usage is TRBJ2-5; D may be TRBD1 (6 bases). The DNA end lines up better with TRBJ2-7; the J call may be wrong. In germline, CDR1 is LNHNV, CDR2 YYDKDF (reference sequence). The CDR3 has 15 residues. The CDR3, as DNA: TGTGCCACCAGCAGAGAGGACAGCTCCACCTACGAGCAGTACTTC. This encodes CATSREDSSTYEQYF.

This clone turned up a few times. The chain links TRBV7-6 to TRBJ2-5, with 8 bases lining up with TRBD1. V trimming: 5 bases; J trimming: 3 bases; junction bases outside the gene matches: 17. CDR3 length: 18 amino acids. The V gene's germline CDR1 is SGHVS and CDR2 FNYEAQ. Written as DNA, the CDR3 is TGTGCCAGCAGCATCTTTGGGCCGGGGGTACAGGGGGAAGAGACCCAGTACTTC. As protein: CASSIFGPGVQGEETQYF.

This rearrangement joins TRBV2 to TRBJ2-7, with D possibly being TRBD1 (5 bases). The CDR3 is 13 amino acids. The V end was cut by 6 bases, the J end by 2 bases, with 11 bases between. From germline, CDR1 is SNHLY and CDR2 FYNNEI. This chain's CDR3 is CASRVPGPYEQYF. The CDR3 nucleotides are TGTGCCAGCAGGGTTCCAGGGCCCTACGAGCAGTACTTC.

The rearrangement joins TRBV27 to TRBJ2-2; tentative D call: TRBD1 (5 bases). The CDR3 totals 15 residues. The germline CDR1 and CDR2 sequences are MNHEY and SMNVEV (reference sequence). The germline V and J ends were trimmed by 5 bases and 6 bases, with 16 bases remaining between them. CDR3 region: CASSPPVGAPGELFF. The CDR3 DNA reads TGTGCCAGCAGTCCACCTGTAGGGGCGCCCGGGGAGCTGTTTTTT.

The table lists this clone with many counts. V gene TRBV21-1 combines with J gene TRBJ1-5. TRBV21-1 is described as a pseudogene. This CDR3 is built from 15 residues. The CDR3 DNA follows: TGTGCCAGCATCACCCGAGGGGGGCCTCATCAGCCCCAGCATTTT. This codes for CASITRGGPHQPQHF.

This chain uses TRBV11-2 with TRBJ2-1; D call uncertain. This CDR3 is 14 amino acids long. Germline loops: CDR1 SGHAT, CDR2 FQNNGV. The V end was cut by 3 bases, the J end by 1 base, with 7 bases between. DNA for the CDR3: TGTGCCAGCAGCTTTCCCAGTTCCTACAATGAGCAGTTCTTC. Translated: CASSFPSSYNEQFF.

The chain combines TRBV25-1 with TRBJ1-3; unclear D gene. The CDR3 is 14 residues long. Trimming took 3 bases from V and 8 from J, leaving 14 bases between them. Germline CDR1 and CDR2: MGHDK and SYGVNS. The CDR3 DNA follows: TGTGCCAGCAGTGACTTAGGACTTGCGGACACCATATATTTT. Amino acids: CASSDLGLADTIYF. Filled out from reference TRBV25-1 and TRBJ1-3, the complete variable domain reads EADIYQTPRYLVIGTGKKITLECSQTMGHDKMYWYQQDPGMELHLIHYSYGVNSTEKGDLSSESTVSRIRTEHFPLTLESARPSHTSQYLCASSDLGLADTIYFGEGSWLTVV.

The chain couples TRBV28 to TRBJ2-7, with 7 bases identical to TRBD1. Germline loops: CDR1 MDHEN, CDR2 SYDVKM. The ends lost 2 bases at V and 1 base at J; junction bases unmatched: 8. The CDR3 consists of 16 residues. The CDR3 loop is CASSLPGQASSYEQYF. The CDR3 DNA follows: TGTGCCAGCAGTTTACCCGGACAGGCGTCGTCCTACGAGCAGTACTTC.

J is TRBJ2-7 and V is TRBV28; 7 nucleotides match TRBD2. The CDR3 runs 15 residues. Trimming at V came to 3 bases and at J to 0 bases, leaving 5 bases not matched to a gene. Germline values: CDR1 MDHEN, CDR2 SYDVKM. In nucleotides, the CDR3 is TGTGCCAGCAGTTTTGGGAGGACTAGCTCCTACGAGCAGTACTTC. Translation: CASSFGRTSSYEQYF. The full variable domain, in which reference TRBV28 and TRBJ2-7 provide the parts outside the CDR3, is DVKVTQSSRYLVKRTGEKVFLECVQDMDHENMFWYRQDPGLGLRLIYFSYDVKMKEKGDIPEGYSVSREKKERFSLILESASTNQTSMYLCASSFGRTSSYEQYFGPGTRLTVT.

The chain recombines TRBV19 with TRBJ1-1, with D possibly being TRBD1 (6 bases). CDR1 and CDR2 (germline): LNHDA, SQIVND (reference sequence). V lost 7 bases, J lost 8 bases, and 14 bases lay in between. The CDR3 has 12 residues. The CDR3 DNA sequence: TGTGCCAGTACTTGGGGGGGCTTGGAAGCTTTCTTT. This encodes CASTWGGLEAFF.

The chain has TRBV27 and TRBJ2-7, with 10 positions matching TRBD2. The ends lost 2 bases at V and 7 bases at J; junction bases unmatched: 5. CDR1 MNHEY and CDR2 SMNVEV come from the germline V gene (reference sequence). CDR3 length equals 14 residues. The CDR3 spells CASSLLAGALEQYF. CDR3 nucleotides: TGTGCCAGCAGTTTACTAGCGGGGGCCCTGGAGCAGTACTTC.

This rearrangement joins TRBV5-1 to TRBJ1-2, with 7 bases lining up with TRBD1. Trimming removed 1 base from V and 4 bases from J; junction bases left unmatched: 25. This CDR3 is 21 amino acids long. CDR1 and CDR2 from the germline V gene are SGHRS and YFSETQ. CDR3 sequence reads: CASSLLGGVLAGQDSVYGYTF. CDR3 bases: TGCGCCAGCAGCTTGTTGGGGGGAGTCCTCGCCGGACAGGATTCGGTCTATGGCTACACCTTC.

The chain joins TRBV2 to TRBJ2-5; no reliable D call. The germline gives CDR1 SNHLY, CDR2 FYNNEI. V was clipped by 4 bases and J by 2 bases, with 14 bases between them. The CDR3 sequence is 15 residues long. DNA for the CDR3: TGTGCCAGCAGTGTCCCTTTTCGTGGTCAAGAGACCCAGTACTTC. It yields the protein CASSVPFRGQETQYF.

The chain has TRBV21-1 and TRBJ2-5. TRBV21-1 is a documented pseudogene. CDR3 size: 12 residues. This CDR3 reads CASSKAQETQYF. The CDR3 nucleotides read TGTGCCAGCAGCAAGGCGCAAGAGACCCAGTACTTC.

The chain couples TRBV5-4 to TRBJ1-2, with D unresolved. V lost 4 bases to trimming and J lost 6 bases, with 13 bases between them. Germline V gives CDR1 SGHNT, CDR2 YYREEE (reference sequence). The CDR3 runs 13 residues. The CDR3 nucleotides read TGTGCCAGCAGCGGACGCGGCCTTGATGGCTACACCTTC. Encoded protein: CASSGRGLDGYTF.

This chain links TRBV7-2 with TRBJ2-4, with D perhaps matching TRBD2 (6 bases). CDR1 and CDR2 from the germline V gene are SGHTA and FQGNSA. Trimming shortened V by 5 bases and J by 8 bases, and 19 bases separated the two germline ends. The CDR3 has 15 amino acids. The DNA for the CDR3 is TGTGCCAGCAGCCCCACGATCGGGGGTTGGGACATTCAGTACTTC. It is translated as CASSPTIGGWDIQYF.

The chain combines TRBV10-3 with TRBJ2-1, with 10 nucleotides matching TRBD2. V shed 4 bases and J 8 bases; nucleotides not matched to a gene: 11. The germline gives CDR1 ENHRY, CDR2 SYGVKD. The CDR3 consists of 16 residues. The CDR3 is CAISAVSGRARDEQFF. The CDR3 bases are TGTGCCATCAGTGCCGTAAGCGGGAGGGCTAGAGATGAGCAGTTCTTC.

This clone was observed a handful of times. Other DNA sequences in this sample translate to the same CDR3. The genes are TRBV11-2 and TRBJ2-5, with D hard to call. CDR3 length: 13 amino acids. The ends were cut back, 2 bases at V and 0 bases at J, with 4 bases in the middle. Germline V gene lookup returns CDR1 SGHAT and CDR2 FQNNGV. The CDR3 sequence: CASSLSHQETQYF. The CDR3 DNA follows: TGTGCCAGCAGCTTATCGCACCAAGAGACCCAGTACTTC.

Points on this clone: This sequence may be a read error, since a much larger clone differs from it by one base. Other DNA sequences within the sample encode an identical CDR3. V gene TRBV6-4 combines with J gene TRBJ2-6; D gene unclear. V was pared by 0 bases and J by 0 bases, with 3 bases between. Looked up from germline, CDR1 is MRHNA and CDR2 is SNTAGT. The CDR3 runs 15 residues. In DNA form, the CDR3 reads TGTGCCAGCAGTGACTCGCGCTCTGGGGCCAACGTCCTGACTTTC. Residues: CASSDSRSGANVLTF.

The chain carries TRBV27 and TRBJ2-7; the match to TRBD1 covers 7 bases. Germline CDR1 MNHEY, CDR2 SMNVEV (reference sequence). J gave up 2 bases and V 5 bases, and 3 bases lay outside the gene matches. The length of the CDR3 is 13 residues. CDR3 loop: CASSRQGTYEQYF. The CDR3 DNA sequence: TGTGCCAGCAGTCGACAGGGAACCTACGAGCAGTACTTC.

This clone has only one observation. This rearrangement joins TRBV19 to TRBJ1-1; D perhaps matches TRBD1 (5 bases). Germline V gene sequence: CDR1 LNHDA, CDR2 SQIVND (reference sequence). This CDR3 has 13 residues. The V gene lost 5 bases and the J gene lost 4 bases, with 11 bases spanning the gap. Here the CDR3 reads CASSPAGGTEAFF. CDR3 nucleotides: TGTGCCAGTAGTCCAGCGGGGGGCACTGAAGCTTTCTTT.

CDR3 protein: CASSTFHTNEQFF. Written as DNA, the CDR3 is TGTGCCAGTAGTACTTTTCACACCAATGAGCAGTTCTTC. The chain recombines TRBV19 with TRBJ2-1; no firm D call. In germline, CDR1 is LNHDA, CDR2 SQIVND (reference sequence). V gave up 4 bases and J gave up 6 bases, with 10 bases separating them. CDR3 length: 13 amino acids.

This chain links TRBV28 with TRBJ2-7; the D is unclear. Trimming left V 5 bases short and J 3 bases short, with 5 bases between. The germline CDR1 and CDR2 sequences are MDHEN and SYDVKM. The CDR3 extends over 11 amino acids. CDR3 residues: CASSDNYEQYF. The CDR3 nucleotides are TGTGCCAGCAGTGACAACTACGAGCAGTACTTC.

The chain combines TRBV7-2 with TRBJ2-2; D is perhaps TRBD2 (6 bases). V was shortened by 5 bases and J by 5 bases, with 12 bases between the two germline ends. The germline V gene has CDR1 SGHTA and CDR2 FQGNSA. This CDR3 has 14 amino acids. DNA for the CDR3: TGTGCCAGCAGCCGCGGAGGGTGGACCGGGGAGCTGTTTTTT. As protein: CASSRGGWTGELFF.

V gene TRBV6-1 combines with J gene TRBJ2-7; TRBD1 matches at 10 bases. Germline CDR1 reads MNHNS; CDR2 reads SASEGT. The CDR3 has 16 amino acids. With 4 bases clipped from V and 6 bases from J, the junction kept 12 bases outside the gene matches. The CDR3 loop reads CASSAATGGPHSEQYF. The CDR3 DNA reads as TGTGCCAGCAGTGCAGCGACAGGGGGCCCCCATAGCGAGCAGTACTTC.

The V and J genes are TRBV27 and TRBJ2-5, with 7 positions matching TRBD2. Unmatched junction bases numbered 10, after V lost 2 bases and J lost 7 bases. Germline values: CDR1 MNHEY, CDR2 SMNVEV (reference sequence). The CDR3 extends over 15 amino acids. The CDR3 DNA is TGTGCCAGCAGTTTACGAGCGGGAACGTGGGCGACCCAGTACTTC. Residues: CASSLRAGTWATQYF.

The chain recombines TRBV2 with TRBJ2-5; D perhaps matches TRBD1 (6 bases). CDR3 size: 13 residues. Trimming removed 10 bases at V and 1 base at J, with 13 bases between. Germline loops: CDR1 SNHLY, CDR2 FYNNEI. The CDR3 is CATSGQFQETQYF. Written as DNA, the CDR3 is TGTGCCACCTCAGGACAGTTCCAAGAGACCCAGTACTTC.

This chain uses TRBV7-9 with TRBJ2-7; 7 bases agree with TRBD1. V dropped 5 bases and J dropped 2; count of bases not matched to a gene: 9. The germline V gene encodes CDR1 SEHNR and CDR2 FQNEAQ (reference sequence). The CDR3 sequence is 15 residues long. The CDR3 loop reads CASSATTGTPYEQYF. In DNA, the CDR3 is TGTGCCAGCAGCGCCACGACAGGGACCCCCTACGAGCAGTACTTC. The full variable domain, completed using reference TRBV7-9 and TRBJ2-7, is DTGVSQNPRHKITKRGQNVTFRCDPISEHNRLYWYRQTLGQGPEFLTYFQNEAQLEKSRLLSDRFSAERPKGSFSTLEIQRTEQGDSAMYLCASSATTGTPYEQYFGPGTRLTVT.